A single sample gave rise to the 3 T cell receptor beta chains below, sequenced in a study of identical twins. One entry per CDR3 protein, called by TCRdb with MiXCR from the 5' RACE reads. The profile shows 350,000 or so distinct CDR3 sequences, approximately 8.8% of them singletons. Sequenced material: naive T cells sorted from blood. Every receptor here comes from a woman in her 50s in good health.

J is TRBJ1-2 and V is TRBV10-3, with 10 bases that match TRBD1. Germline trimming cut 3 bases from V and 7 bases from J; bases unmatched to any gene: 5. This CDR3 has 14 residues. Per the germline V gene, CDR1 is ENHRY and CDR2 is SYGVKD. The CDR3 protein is CAISEGTGVSGYTF. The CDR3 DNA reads TGTGCCATCAGTGAAGGGACAGGGGTTTCTGGCTACACCTTC.

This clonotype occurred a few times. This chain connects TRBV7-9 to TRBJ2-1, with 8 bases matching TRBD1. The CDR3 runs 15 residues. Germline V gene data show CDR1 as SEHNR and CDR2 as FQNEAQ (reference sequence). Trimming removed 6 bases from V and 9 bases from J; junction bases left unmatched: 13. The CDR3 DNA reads TGTGCCAGCAGTACCGGGACAGGCTCTCATAGTGAGCAGTTCTTC. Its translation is CASSTGTGSHSEQFF.

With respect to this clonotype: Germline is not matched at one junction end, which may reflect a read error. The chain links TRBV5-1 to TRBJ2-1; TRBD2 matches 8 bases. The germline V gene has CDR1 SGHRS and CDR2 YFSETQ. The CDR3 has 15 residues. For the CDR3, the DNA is TGCGCCAGCAGCCCGTCCGGGAGGGCCTACAATGATCAGTTCTTC. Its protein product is CASSPSGRAYNDQFF.